Here is one T cell receptor beta chain with its context. The target antigen is unknown. The source of the sample is a study of blood T cells in healthy people across ages. Notes on the study in general: Naive T cell percentage and TCR beta diversity correlated strongly. Possibly confounding the expanded clonotype changes was the fact that donor CMV status was unknown.

The germline gives CDR1 MNHEY, CDR2 SVGEGT. Losses at the gene ends were 0 bases for V and 4 bases for J; bases not matched to a gene: 5. The CDR3 totals 15 residues. The second PCR ran about 6 to 11 cycles with a sample-barcoded 5' primer and J-beta primers. TCRdb ran MiXCR on the 5' RACE reads and lists one entry per CDR3 protein. Among about 580,000 distinct CDR3 sequences listed, 40% to 50% were seen once. The material sequenced was blood. This chain uses TRBV6-2 or TRBV6-3 with TRBJ2-7; 8 bases are a match to TRBD1. The TCR sequence derives from an elderly man in good health. The CDR3 sequence is CASSYSGQGPYEQYF. DNA of the CDR3: TGTGCCAGCAGTTACTCCGGACAGGGTCCGTACGAGCAGTACTTC.